The sequence of this TCR beta chain was determined in a study of T cell responses to AZD1222 COVID-19 vaccine. TCRdb's table, derived via immunoSEQ multiplex PCR, lists solely in-frame clones and lacks some. The sample lists under 110,000 clones, almost 90% seen once, with around 5% in the top ten. Germline lookup yields CDR1 LGHNT and CDR2 FRNRAP. J was trimmed by 5 bases and V by 3 bases; bases with no gene match: 9. The CDR3 runs 16 residues. The TCR comes from an adult in good health. The material sequenced was peripheral blood, taken on day 0 of AZD1222 vaccination. The genes are TRBV12-5 and TRBJ1-1; 10 bases are shared with TRBD1. The CDR3 loop is CASGFGTGVSMTEAFF. CDR3 nucleotide sequence: TGTGCTAGTGGTTTCGGGACAGGGGTTTCAATGACTGAAGCTTTCTTT.